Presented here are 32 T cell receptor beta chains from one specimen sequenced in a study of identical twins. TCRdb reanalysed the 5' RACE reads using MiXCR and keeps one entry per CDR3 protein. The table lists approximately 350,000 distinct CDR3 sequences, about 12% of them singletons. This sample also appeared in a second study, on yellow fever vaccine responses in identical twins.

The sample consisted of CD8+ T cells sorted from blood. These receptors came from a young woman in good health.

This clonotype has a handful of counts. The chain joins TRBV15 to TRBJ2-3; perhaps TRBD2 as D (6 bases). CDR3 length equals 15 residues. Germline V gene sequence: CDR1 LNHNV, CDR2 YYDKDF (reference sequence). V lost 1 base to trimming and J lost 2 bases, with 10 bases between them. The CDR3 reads CATSRGGDSTDTQYF. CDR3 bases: TGTGCCACCAGCAGAGGGGGGGACTCCACAGATACGCAGTATTTT.

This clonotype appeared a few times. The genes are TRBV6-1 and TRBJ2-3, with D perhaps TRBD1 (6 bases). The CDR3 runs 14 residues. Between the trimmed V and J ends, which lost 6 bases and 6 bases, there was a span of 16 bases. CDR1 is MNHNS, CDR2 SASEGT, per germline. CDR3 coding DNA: TGTGCCAGCAGCCACAGGGAGTCGTTGGATACGCAGTATTTT. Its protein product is CASSHRESLDTQYF.

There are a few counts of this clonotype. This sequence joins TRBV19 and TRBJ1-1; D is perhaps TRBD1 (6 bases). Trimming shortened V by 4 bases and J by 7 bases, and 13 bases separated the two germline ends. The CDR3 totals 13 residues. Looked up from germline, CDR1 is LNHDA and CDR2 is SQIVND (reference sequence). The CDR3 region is CASSTTGSGEAFF. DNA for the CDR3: TGTGCCAGTAGTACCACAGGGAGCGGTGAAGCTTTCTTT.

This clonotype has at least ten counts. CDR3 nucleotide sequence: TGTGCCAGCAGTGTTTCGAACACCGGGGAGCTGTTTTTT. Translation gives CASSVSNTGELFF. The chain combines TRBV25-1 with TRBJ2-2; D ambiguous. Germline CDR1 is MGHDK and CDR2 is SYGVNS. The CDR3 is 13 amino acids. V was pared by 4 bases and J by 0 bases, with 3 bases between.

CDR3 nucleotide sequence: TGTGCCAGCAGTTTACTTTGGGGCAGGGACAATGAGCAGTTCTTC. This gives the protein CASSLLWGRDNEQFF. The gene calls are TRBV28 and TRBJ2-1, with a weak D call TRBD1 (5 bases). Germline-derived CDR1 and CDR2 are MDHEN and SYDVKM. This CDR3 region has 15 residues. V lost 2 bases, J lost 5 bases, and 13 bases lay in between.

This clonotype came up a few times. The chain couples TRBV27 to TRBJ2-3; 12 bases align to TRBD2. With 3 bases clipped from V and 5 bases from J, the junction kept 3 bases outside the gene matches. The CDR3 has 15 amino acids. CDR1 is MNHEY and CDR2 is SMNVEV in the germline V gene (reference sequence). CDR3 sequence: CASSFSSGRGDTQYF. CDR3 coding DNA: TGTGCCAGCAGTTTTTCTAGCGGGAGGGGAGATACGCAGTATTTT.

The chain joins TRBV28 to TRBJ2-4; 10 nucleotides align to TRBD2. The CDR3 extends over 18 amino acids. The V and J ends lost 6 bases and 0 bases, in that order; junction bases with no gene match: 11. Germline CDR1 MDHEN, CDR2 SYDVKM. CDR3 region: CASRELGSGGLAKNIQYF. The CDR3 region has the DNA TGTGCCAGCAGGGAGTTGGGTAGCGGGGGGCTAGCCAAAAACATTCAGTACTTC.

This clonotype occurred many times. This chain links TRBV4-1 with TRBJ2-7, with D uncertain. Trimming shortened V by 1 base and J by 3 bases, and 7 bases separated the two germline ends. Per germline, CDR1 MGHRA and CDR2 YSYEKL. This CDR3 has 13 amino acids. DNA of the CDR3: TGCGCCAGCAGCCAAGGACTGGGCTACGAGCAGTACTTC. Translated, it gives CASSQGLGYEQYF.

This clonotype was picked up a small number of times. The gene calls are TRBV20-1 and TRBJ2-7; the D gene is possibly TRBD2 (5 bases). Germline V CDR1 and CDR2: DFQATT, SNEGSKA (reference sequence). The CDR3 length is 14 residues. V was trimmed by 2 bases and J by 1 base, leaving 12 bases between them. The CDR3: CSARLAGSSYEQYF. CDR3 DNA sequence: TGCAGTGCTAGACTAGCAGGCTCTTCCTACGAGCAGTACTTC.

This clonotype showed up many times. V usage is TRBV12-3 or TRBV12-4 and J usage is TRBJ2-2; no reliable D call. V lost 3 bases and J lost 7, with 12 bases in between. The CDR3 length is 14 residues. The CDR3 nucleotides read TGTGCCAGCAGTTTCTTTAAGAGAGGCGGGGAGCTGTTTTTT. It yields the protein CASSFFKRGGELFF.

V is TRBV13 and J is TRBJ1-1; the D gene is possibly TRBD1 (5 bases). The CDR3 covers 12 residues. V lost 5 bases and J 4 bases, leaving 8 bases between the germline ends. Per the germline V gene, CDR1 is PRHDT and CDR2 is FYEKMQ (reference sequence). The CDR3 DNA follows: TGTGCCAGCAGCAATCAGGGCACTGAAGCTTTCTTT. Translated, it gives CASSNQGTEAFF.

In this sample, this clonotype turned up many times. This chain's CDR3 is CASSRGDPATNEKLFF. The CDR3 DNA reads TGCGCCAGCAGCCGAGGGGATCCTGCAACTAATGAAAAACTGTTTTTT. The chain combines TRBV5-1 with TRBJ1-4; D might be TRBD1 (5 bases). Trimming pared 4 bases from V and 0 bases from J, leaving 13 bases between. Germline CDR1 SGHRS, CDR2 YFSETQ. This CDR3 spans 16 amino acids.

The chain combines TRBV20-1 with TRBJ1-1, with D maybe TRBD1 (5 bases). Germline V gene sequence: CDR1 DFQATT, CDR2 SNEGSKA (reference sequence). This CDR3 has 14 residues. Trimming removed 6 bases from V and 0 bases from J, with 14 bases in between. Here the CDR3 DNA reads TGCAGTGCCAAAAGGGCAGGGATGAACACTGAAGCTTTCTTT. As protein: CSAKRAGMNTEAFF.

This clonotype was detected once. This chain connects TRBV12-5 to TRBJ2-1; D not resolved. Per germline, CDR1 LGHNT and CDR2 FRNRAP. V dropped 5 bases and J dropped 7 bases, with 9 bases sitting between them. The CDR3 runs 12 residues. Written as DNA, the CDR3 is TGTGCTAGTGGTAGGGAAAATAATGAGCAGTTCTTC. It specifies CASGRENNEQFF.

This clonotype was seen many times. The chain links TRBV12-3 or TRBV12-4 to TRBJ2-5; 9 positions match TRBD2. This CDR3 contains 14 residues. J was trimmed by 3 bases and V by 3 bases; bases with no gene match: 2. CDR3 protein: CASSFASGEETQYF. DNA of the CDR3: TGTGCCAGCAGTTTCGCTAGCGGGGAAGAGACCCAGTACTTC.

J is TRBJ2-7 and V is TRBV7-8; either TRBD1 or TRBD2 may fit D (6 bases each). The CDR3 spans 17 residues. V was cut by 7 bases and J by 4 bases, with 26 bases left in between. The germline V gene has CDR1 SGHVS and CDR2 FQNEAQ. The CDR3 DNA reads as TGTGCCAGCACCGCCTCGGTGGTGACGGGGGCTCTGTACGAGCAGTACTTC. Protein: CASTASVVTGALYEQYF.

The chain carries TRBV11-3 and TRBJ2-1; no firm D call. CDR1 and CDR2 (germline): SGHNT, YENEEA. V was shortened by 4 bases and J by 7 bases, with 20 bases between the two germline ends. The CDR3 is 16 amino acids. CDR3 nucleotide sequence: TGTGCCAGCAGCTCGATTGGGCGAGAAGATTGGAATGAGCAGTTCTTC. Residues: CASSSIGREDWNEQFF. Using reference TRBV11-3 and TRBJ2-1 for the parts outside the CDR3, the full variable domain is EAGVVQSPRYKIIEKKQPVAFWCNPISGHNTLYWYLQNLGQGPELLIRYENEEAVDDSQLPKDRFSAERLKGVDSTLKIQPAELGDSAVYLCASSSIGREDWNEQFFGPGTRLTVL.

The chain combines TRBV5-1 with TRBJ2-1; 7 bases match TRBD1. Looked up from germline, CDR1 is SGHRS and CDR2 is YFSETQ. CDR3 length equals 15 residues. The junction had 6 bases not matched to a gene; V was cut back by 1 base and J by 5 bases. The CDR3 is CASSLLDRTDNEQFF. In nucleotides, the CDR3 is TGCGCCAGCAGCTTGCTGGACAGGACCGACAATGAGCAGTTCTTC.

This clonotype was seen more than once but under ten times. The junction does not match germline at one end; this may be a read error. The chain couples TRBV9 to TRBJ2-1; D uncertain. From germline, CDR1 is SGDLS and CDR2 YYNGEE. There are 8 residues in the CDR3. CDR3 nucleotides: TGTGCCAGCAGCGAATGGCTCTTC. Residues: CASSEWLF.

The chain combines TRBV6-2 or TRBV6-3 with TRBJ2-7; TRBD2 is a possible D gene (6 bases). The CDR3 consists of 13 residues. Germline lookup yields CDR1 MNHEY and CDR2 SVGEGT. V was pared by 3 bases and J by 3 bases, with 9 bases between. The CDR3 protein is CASSYGGLYEQYF. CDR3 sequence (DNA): TGTGCCAGCAGTTATGGGGGACTCTACGAGCAGTACTTC.

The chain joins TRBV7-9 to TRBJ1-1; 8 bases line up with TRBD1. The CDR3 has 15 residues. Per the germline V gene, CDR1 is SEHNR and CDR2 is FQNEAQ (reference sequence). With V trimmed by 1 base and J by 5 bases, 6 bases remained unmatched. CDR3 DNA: TGTGCCAGCAGCTTAGGACAGGGGCCCTATACTGAAGCTTTCTTT. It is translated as CASSLGQGPYTEAFF.

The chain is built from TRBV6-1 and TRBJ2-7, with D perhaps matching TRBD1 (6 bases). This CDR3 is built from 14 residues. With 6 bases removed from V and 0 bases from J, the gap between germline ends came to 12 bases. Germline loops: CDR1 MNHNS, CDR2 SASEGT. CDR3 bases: TGTGCCAGCAGACCGACGGACAGCTCCTACGAGCAGTACGTC. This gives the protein CASRPTDSSYEQYV.

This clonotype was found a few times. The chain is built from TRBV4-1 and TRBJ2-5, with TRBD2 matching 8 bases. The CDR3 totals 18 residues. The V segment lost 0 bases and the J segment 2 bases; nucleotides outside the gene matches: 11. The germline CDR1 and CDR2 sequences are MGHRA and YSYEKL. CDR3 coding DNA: TGCGCCAGCAGCCAAGATCGGGAAACGGGAGGGCCGCAAGAGACCCAGTACTTC. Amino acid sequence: CASSQDRETGGPQETQYF.

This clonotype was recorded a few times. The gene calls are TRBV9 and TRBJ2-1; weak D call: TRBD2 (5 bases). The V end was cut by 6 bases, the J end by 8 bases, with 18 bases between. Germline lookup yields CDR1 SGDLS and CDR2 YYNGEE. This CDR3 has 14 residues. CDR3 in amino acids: CASTRAGVRDEQFF. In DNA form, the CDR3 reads TGTGCCAGCACCCGGGCCGGAGTGAGGGATGAGCAGTTCTTC.

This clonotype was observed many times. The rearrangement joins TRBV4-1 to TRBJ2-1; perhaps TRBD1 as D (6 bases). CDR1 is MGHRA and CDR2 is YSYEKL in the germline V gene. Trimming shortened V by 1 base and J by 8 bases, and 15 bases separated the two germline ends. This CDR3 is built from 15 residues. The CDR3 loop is CASSQGQDPYDEQFF. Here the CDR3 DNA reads TGCGCCAGCAGCCAAGGACAGGATCCATACGATGAGCAGTTCTTC.

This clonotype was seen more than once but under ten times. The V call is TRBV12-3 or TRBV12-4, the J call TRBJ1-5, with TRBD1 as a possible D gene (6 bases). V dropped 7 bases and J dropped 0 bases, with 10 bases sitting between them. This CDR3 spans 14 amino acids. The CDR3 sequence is CASMGAGSNQPQHF. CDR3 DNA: TGTGCCAGCATGGGGGCGGGTAGCAATCAGCCCCAGCATTTT.

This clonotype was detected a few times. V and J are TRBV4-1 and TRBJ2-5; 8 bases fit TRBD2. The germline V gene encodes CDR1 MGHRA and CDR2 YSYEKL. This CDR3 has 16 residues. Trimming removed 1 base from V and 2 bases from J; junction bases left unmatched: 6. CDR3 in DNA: TGCGCCAGCAGCCAAGTCATAGCGGGGAGACAAGAGACCCAGTACTTC. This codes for CASSQVIAGRQETQYF.

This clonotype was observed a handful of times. The CDR3 region has the DNA TGTGCCAGCAGTGCCTCCGGACTGGCCCACATTCAGTACTTC. This sequence encodes CASSASGLAHIQYF. This chain connects TRBV28 to TRBJ2-4; D is possibly TRBD2 (5 bases). CDR3 length: 14 amino acids. Germline values: CDR1 MDHEN, CDR2 SYDVKM. Trimming removed 5 bases from V and 8 bases from J, with 16 bases in between.

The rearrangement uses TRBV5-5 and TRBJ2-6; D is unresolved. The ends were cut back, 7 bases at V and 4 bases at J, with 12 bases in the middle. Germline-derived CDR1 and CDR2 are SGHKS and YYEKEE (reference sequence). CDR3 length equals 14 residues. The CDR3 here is CASGPGFGANVLTF. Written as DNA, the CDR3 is TGTGCCAGCGGCCCCGGGTTCGGGGCCAACGTCCTGACTTTC.

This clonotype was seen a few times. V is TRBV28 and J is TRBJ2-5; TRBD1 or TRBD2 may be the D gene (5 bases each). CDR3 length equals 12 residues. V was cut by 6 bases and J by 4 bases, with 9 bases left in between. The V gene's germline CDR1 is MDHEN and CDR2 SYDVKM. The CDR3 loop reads CASRGRRETQYF. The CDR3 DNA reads TGTGCCAGCAGGGGACGGCGAGAGACCCAGTACTTC.

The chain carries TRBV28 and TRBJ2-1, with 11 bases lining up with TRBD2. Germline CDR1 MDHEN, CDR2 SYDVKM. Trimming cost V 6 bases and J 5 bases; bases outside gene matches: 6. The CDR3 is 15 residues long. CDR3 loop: CASRATSGRNNEQFF. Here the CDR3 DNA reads TGTGCCAGCAGGGCCACTAGCGGGAGAAACAATGAGCAGTTCTTC.

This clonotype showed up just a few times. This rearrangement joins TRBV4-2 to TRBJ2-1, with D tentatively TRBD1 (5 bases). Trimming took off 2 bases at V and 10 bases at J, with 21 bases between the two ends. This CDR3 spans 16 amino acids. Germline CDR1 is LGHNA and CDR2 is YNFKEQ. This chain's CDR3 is CASSQYPEDTDLEQFF. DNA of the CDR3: TGTGCCAGCAGCCAATACCCCGAGGACACTGACCTAGAGCAGTTCTTC.